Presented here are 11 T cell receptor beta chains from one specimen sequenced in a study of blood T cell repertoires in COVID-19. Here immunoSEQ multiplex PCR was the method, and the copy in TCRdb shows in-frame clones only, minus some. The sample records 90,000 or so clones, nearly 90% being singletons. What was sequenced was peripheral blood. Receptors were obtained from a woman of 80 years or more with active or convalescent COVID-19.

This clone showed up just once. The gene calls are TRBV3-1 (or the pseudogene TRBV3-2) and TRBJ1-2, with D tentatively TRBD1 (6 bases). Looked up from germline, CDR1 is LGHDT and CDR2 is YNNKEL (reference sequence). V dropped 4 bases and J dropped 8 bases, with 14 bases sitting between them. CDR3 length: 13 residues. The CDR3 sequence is CASSPTQGSGYTF. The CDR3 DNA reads TGTGCCAGCAGCCCGACACAGGGTAGCGGCTACACCTTC.

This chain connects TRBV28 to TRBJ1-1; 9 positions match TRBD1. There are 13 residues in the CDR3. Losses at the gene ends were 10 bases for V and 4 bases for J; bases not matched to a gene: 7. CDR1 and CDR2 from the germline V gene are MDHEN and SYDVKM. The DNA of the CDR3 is TGTGCCACACAGGGGGCGAGGGGCACTGAAGCTTTCTTT. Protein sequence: CATQGARGTEAFF.

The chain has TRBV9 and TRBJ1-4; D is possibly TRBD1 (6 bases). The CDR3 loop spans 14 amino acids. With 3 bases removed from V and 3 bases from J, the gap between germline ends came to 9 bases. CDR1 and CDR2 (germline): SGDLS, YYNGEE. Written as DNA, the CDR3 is TGTGCCAGCAGCGCGACAGGCGCTAATGAAAAACTGTTTTTT. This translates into CASSATGANEKLFF.

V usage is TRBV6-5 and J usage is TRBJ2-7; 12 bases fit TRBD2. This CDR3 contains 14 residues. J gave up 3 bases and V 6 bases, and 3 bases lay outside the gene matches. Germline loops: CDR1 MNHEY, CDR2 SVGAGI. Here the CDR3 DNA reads TGTGCCAGCAGGCCGACTAGCGGGAGCTACGAGCAGTACTTC. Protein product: CASRPTSGSYEQYF.

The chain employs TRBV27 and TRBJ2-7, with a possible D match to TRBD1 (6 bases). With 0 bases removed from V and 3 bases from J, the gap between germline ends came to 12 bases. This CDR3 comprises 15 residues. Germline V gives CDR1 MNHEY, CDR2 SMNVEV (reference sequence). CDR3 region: CASSLSGRGRYEQYF. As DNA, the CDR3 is TGTGCCAGCAGTTTATCGGGCAGGGGCCGCTACGAGCAGTACTTC.

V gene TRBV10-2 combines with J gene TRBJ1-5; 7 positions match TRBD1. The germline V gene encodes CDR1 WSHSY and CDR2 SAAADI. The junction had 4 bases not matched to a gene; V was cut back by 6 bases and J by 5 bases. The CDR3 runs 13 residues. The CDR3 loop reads CASSAGGYQPQHF. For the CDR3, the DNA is TGCGCCAGCAGCGCAGGGGGATATCAGCCCCAGCATTTT.

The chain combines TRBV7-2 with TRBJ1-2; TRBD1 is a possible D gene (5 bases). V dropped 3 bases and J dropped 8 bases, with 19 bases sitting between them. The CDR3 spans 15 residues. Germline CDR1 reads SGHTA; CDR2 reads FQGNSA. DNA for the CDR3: TGTGCCAGCAGCTTCGGAGGGGCGGCAGTTCGAGGCTACACCTTC. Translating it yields CASSFGGAAVRGYTF.

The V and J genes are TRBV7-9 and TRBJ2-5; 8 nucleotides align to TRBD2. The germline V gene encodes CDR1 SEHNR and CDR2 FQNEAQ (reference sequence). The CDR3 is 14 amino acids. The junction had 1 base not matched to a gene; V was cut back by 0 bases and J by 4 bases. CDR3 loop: CASSLARGGETQYF. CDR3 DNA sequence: TGTGCCAGCAGCTTAGCTCGGGGGGGAGAGACCCAGTACTTC.

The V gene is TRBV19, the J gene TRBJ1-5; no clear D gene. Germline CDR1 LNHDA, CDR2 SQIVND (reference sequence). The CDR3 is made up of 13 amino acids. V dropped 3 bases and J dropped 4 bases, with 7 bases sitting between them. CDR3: CASSMRDNQPQHF. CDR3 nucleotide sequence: TGTGCCAGTAGTATGAGGGATAATCAGCCCCAGCATTTT.

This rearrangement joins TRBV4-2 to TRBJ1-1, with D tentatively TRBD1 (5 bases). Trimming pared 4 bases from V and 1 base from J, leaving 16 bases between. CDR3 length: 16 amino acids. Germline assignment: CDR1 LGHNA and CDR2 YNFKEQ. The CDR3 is CASSPRTREENTEAFF. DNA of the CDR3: TGTGCCAGCAGCCCGCGCACCAGGGAGGAGAACACTGAAGCTTTCTTT.

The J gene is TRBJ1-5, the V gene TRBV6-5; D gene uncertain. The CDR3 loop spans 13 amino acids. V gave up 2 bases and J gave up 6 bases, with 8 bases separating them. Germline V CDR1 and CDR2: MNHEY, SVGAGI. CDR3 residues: CASSYEGGQPQHF. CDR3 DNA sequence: TGTGCCAGCAGTTACGAGGGAGGTCAGCCCCAGCATTTT.